The subject of this entry is one TCR beta chain. In this sample, this clone turned up once. Its antigen remains unidentified. Nothing much larger sits one base from this clone, and base qualities are not available. These data are taken from a study of OX40 agonist ivuxolimab in advanced cancers. Notes on the research overall: Ivuxolimab, which targeted the costimulatory receptor OX40 (CD134), was an agonistic, fully human IgG2 monoclonal antibody. Intravenous ivuxolimab was administered to patients every 2 weeks at six dose levels: 0.01, 0.1, 0.3, 1.5, 3 and 10 mg/kg. Among the roughly 50 dose-escalation patients, 19 had hepatocellular carcinoma, 15 or so melanoma, 9 renal cell carcinoma and 9 head and neck cancer. In the dose-escalation cohort, approximately 82% of patients were male, and the mean age was 60 years with a range of about 20 to 79. Prior anti-PD-1, anti-PD-L1 or anti-CTLA-4 therapy was permitted, and checkpoint inhibitors had been received by about 44% of dose-escalation patients. Partial responses were achieved by three dose-escalation patients, of whom one had hepatocellular carcinoma and two had cutaneous melanoma. Peripheral TCRbeta sequencing was intended to test whether TCR sequence diversity was altered and clonal T-cell expansion was caused by ivuxolimab. The monotherapy dose-escalation portion (N of about 57 patients) of the phase I ivuxolimab trial is reported in the paper. The investigation overall reported the following: Low levels of normalized T-cell clonal expansion were also seen in some patients who did not respond. After ivuxolimab, CD8+ T cells had more expanded clones than CD4+ T cells on average. In the 0.1-3.0 mg/kg groups, partial responders were among the patients with the lowest normalized peripheral clonal expansion, particularly in CD8+ T cells. Which antigens the clonally expanded peripheral T cells were specific for was not determined. At doses from 0.1 to 3.0 mg/kg, clonal expansion was seen in both CD4+ and CD8+ blood T cells between baseline and week 6.

Genomic DNA was isolated from the sorted cells so that the TCRbeta CDR3 region could be sequenced. TCRbeta CDR3 regions were sequenced using the immunoSEQ Assay. TCRdb retrieved this table from immuneACCESS and kept in-frame rearrangements only. Not all clones are present; in checked studies, unresolved V genes account for under half, and no reason is known for the remainder. The sample includes some 50,000 clones, with just under 95% observed a single time. The top ten clones comprise 8% to 13% of the sample. Patients with a history of autoimmune disease or receiving systemic immunosuppression were excluded from the trial. In every dose cohort, peripheral blood was drawn for TCR sequencing at baseline, cycle 4 day 1, and cycle 7 day 1. Samples came from an open-label, multicenter, first-in-human phase I dose-escalation trial of ivuxolimab. Adults with locally advanced or metastatic melanoma, renal cell carcinoma, hepatocellular carcinoma or head and neck squamous cell carcinoma were enrolled in the trial. CD4+ and CD8+ T cells were sorted separately from peripheral blood before TCR sequencing.

Reading from cysteine to phenylalanine, the CDR3 counts 14 amino acids. Left in the record is the CDR3 DNA by itself, 42 bases read in frame from the first base. The CDR1 and CDR2 encoded by the germline V gene are SGHVS and FQNEAQ. From V the trimming removes 9 bases and from J it removes 4 bases, while the gene matches leave 5 bases of the junction unaccounted for. The material sequenced was CD4+ or CD8+ T cells sorted from blood, taken in a trial of the OX40 agonist ivuxolimab. Recombination joined TRBV7-8 with TRBJ2-5, and 13 junction bases match TRBD2. The sequence was obtained from an adult with an advanced solid tumor such as melanoma, head and neck, liver or kidney cancer. The DNA sequence is given as TGTGCCAGTGGACTAGCGGGAGTCCCAGAGACCCAGTACTTC. Its translation reads: CASGLAGVPETQYF.